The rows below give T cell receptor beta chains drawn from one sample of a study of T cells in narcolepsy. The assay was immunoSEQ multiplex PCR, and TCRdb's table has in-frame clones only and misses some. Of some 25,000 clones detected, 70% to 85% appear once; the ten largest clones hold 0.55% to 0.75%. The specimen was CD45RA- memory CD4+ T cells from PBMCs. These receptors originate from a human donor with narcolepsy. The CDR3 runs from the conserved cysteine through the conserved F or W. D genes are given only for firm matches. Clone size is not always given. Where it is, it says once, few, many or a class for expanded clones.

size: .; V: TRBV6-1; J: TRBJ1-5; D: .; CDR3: CASSEGRRQPQHF; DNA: TGTGCCAGCAGTGAGGGACGGCGCCAGCCCCAGCATTTT
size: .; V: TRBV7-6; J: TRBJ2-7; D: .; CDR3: CASSFGETYEQYF; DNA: TGTGCCAGCAGCTTCGGGGAGACCTACGAGCAGTACTTC
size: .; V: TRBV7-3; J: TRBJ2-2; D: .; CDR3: CASSRGGPGELFF; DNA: TGTGCCAGCAGCCGCGGAGGGCCCGGGGAGCTGTTTTTT
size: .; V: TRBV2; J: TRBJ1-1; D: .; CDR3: CASSVGGGSFF; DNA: .
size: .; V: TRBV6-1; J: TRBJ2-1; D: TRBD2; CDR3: CASSLGLAAYNEQFF; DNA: TGTGCCAGCAGTCTCGGACTAGCGGCATACAATGAGCAGTTCTTC
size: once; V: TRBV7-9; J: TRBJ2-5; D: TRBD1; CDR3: CASSLGTGVETQYF; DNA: TGTGCCAGCAGCCTCGGGACAGGGGTAGAGACCCAGTACTTC
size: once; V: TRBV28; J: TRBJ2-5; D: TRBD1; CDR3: CASSSPGGQETQYF; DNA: TGTGCCAGCAGCTCACCAGGGGGCCAAGAGACCCAGTACTTC
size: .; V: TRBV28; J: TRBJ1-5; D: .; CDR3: CASSPTQRNQPQHF; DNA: TGTGCCAGCAGCCCCACCCAAAGGAATCAGCCCCAGCATTTT
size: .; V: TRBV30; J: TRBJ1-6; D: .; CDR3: CAWKEGNSPLHF; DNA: TGTGCCTGGAAGGAGGGAAATTCACCCCTCCACTTT
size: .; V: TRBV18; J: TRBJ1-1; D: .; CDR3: CASSPTREAFF; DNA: TGTGCCAGCTCTCCAACTCGTGAAGCTTTCTTT
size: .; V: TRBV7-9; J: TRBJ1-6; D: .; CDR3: CASSLGPGDNSPLHF; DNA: TGTGCCAGCAGCCTAGGGCCCGGGGATAATTCACCCCTCCACTTT
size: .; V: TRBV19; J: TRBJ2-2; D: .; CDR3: CASRGTANTGELFF; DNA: TGTGCCAGTCGCGGGACAGCCAACACCGGGGAGCTGTTTTTT
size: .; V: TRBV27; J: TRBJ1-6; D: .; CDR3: CASSLTRQTSNSPLHF; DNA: TGTGCCAGCAGTTTAACGCGGCAAACAAGTAATTCACCCCTCCACTTT
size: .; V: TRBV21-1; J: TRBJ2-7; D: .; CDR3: CASSKRRGVGTPVHEQYF; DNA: TGTGCCAGCAGCAAAAGGAGAGGGGTGGGGACTCCCGTCCACGAGCAGTACTTC
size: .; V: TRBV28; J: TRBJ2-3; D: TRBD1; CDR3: CASNPLSRDRITDTQYF; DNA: TGTGCCAGCAACCCCCTCTCTCGGGACAGGATAACAGATACGCAGTATTTT
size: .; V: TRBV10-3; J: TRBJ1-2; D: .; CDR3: CAISGNYGYTF; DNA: TGTGCCATCAGCGGTAACTATGGCTACACCTTC
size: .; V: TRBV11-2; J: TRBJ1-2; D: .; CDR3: CASSLGPTGILGYTF; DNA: TGTGCCAGCAGCTTAGGGCCTACAGGAATCTTGGGCTACACCTTC
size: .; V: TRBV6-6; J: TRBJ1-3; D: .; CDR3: CASSYSNTIYF; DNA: TGTGCCAGCAGTTACTCGAACACCATATATTTT
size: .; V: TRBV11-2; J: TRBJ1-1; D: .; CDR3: CASSLVGRTEAFF; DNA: TGTGCCAGCAGCTTAGTCGGGCGCACTGAAGCTTTCTTT
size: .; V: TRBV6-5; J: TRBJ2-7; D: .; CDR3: CASKSGPYEQYF; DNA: TGTGCCAGCAAGTCAGGGCCCTACGAGCAGTACTTC
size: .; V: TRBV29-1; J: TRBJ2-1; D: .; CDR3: CSLRGAGRYNEQFF; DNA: TGCAGCCTCCGTGGCGCAGGACGGTACAATGAGCAGTTCTTC
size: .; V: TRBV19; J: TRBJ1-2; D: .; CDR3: CASKTSQENGYTF; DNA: TGTGCCAGTAAAACCTCGCAGGAAAATGGCTACACCTTC
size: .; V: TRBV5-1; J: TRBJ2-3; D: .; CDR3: CASSLAQGLDTQYF; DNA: TGCGCCAGCAGCTTGGCCCAGGGTCTGGATACGCAGTATTTT
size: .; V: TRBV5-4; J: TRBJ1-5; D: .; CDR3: CASSLGGQNQPQHF; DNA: TGTGCCAGCAGCTTGGGGGGGCAGAATCAGCCCCAGCATTTT
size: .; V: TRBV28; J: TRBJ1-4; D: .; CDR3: CASSLNEKLFF; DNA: TGTGCCAGCAGCCTCAATGAAAAACTGTTTTTT
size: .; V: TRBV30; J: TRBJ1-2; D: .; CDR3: CASRVSANYGYTF; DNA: TGTGCCTCCCGTGTCTCAGCTAACTATGGCTACACCTTC
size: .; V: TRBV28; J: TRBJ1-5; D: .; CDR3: CASHQGLGQPQHF; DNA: TGTGCCAGTCACCAGGGGTTAGGACAGCCCCAGCATTTT